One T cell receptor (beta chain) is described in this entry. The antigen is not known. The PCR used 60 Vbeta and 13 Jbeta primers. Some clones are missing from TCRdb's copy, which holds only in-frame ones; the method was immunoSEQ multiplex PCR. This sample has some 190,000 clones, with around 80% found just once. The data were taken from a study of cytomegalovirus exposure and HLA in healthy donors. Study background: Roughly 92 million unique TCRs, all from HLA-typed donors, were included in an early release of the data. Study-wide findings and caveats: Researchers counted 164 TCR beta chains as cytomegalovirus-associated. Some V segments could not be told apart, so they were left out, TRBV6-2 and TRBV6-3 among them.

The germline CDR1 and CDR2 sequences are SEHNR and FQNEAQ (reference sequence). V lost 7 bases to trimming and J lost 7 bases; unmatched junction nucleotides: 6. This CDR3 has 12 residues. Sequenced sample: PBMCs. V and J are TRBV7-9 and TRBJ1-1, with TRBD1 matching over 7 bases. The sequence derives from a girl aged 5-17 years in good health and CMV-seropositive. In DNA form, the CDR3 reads TGTGCCAGCAACAGGGGAGGAGGTGAAGCTTTCTTT. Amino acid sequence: CASNRGGGEAFF.